This T cell receptor (beta chain) was retrieved from a study of technical replicates of blood from a few donors. The data were produced by immunoSEQ multiplex PCR, yet TCRdb's version contains in-frame clones alone and is incomplete. The sample shows tens of thousands of clones, approximately 93% of them seen only once. Sequencing was carried out using T cells isolated from PBMCs. The origin of this receptor is a human donor in good health.

CDR3 loop: CASRPLAGEPYEQYF. The CDR3 DNA reads as TGTGCCAGTAGACCCCTAGCGGGAGAACCCTACGAGCAGTACTTC. The chain has TRBV19 and TRBJ2-7, with 10 bases identical to TRBD2. This CDR3 has 15 residues. Germline CDR1 reads LNHDA; CDR2 reads SQIVND (reference sequence). J was trimmed by 2 bases and V by 6 bases; bases with no gene match: 7.